This T cell receptor beta chain was sequenced in a study of blood T cells in healthy people across ages. From germline, CDR1 is KGHDR and CDR2 SFDVKD. V lost 5 bases, J lost 1 base, and 4 bases stayed unmatched. CDR3 length equals 15 residues. Primed by a sample-barcoded 5' primer and a J-beta primer mix, a second PCR proceeded for about 6 to 12 cycles. A 12-random-nucleotide template-switch adaptor tagged each cDNA molecule. Per sample, CDR3-containing paired-end reads numbered at least 2.5 million. TCRdb reprocessed the 5' RACE reads via MiXCR and lists one record per CDR3 protein. The sample lists more than 700,000 distinct CDR3 sequences; about half were seen once.

The TCR sequence derives from a man of 80 years or more in good health. The sequenced material came from blood. The chain joins TRBV24-1 to TRBJ2-7; 10 bases are a match to TRBD1. The CDR3 DNA reads TGTGCCACCAGTGGCTGGACAGGGGGATCCTACGAGCAGTACTTC. Translated, it gives CATSGWTGGSYEQYF.